A selection of T cell receptor beta chains follows, all from one sample in a study of blood T cell repertoires in COVID-19. TCRdb's table, derived via immunoSEQ multiplex PCR, lists solely in-frame clones and lacks some. The table has a few hundred thousand clones, over 75% seen once; the top ten hold 1%. Material: peripheral blood. The origin of the receptors is a middle-aged man with active or convalescent COVID-19. Each CDR3 is given with its conserved first and last residue. A D gene is named only where the DNA matches it firmly. Some rows have no size entry. The others give once, few or many, or a class for an expanded clone.

size	V	J	D	DNA	CDR3
.	TRBV5-8	TRBJ2-2	.	TGTGCCAGCAGCTTGACTTACAGGGCAATGGACGGAACCGGGGAGCTGTTTTTT	CASSLTYRAMDGTGELFF
.	TRBV5-1	TRBJ1-2	.	TGCGCCAGCAGCTTGGCCTCAGGGCTGGGCGCCTATGGCTACACCTTC	CASSLASGLGAYGYTF
.	TRBV5-4	TRBJ1-2	.	TGTGCCAGCAGCTTCACAGGGAGAGTGAATGGCTACACCTTC	CASSFTGRVNGYTF
.	TRBV5-6	TRBJ1-3	TRBD1	TGTGCCAGCAGCTTGATTGGACAGGGGACTGGAAACACCATATATTTT	CASSLIGQGTGNTIYF
.	TRBV3-1/TRBV3-2	TRBJ2-5	.	TGTGCCAGCAGCCAGCAGGGCCTACTGGAGACCCAGTACTTC	CASSQQGLLETQYF
.	TRBV30	TRBJ1-2	.	TGTGCCTGGAGTTCGGGAGACTATGGCTACACCTTC	CAWSSGDYGYTF
few	TRBV18	TRBJ1-3	TRBD1	TGTGCCAGCTCACAAATCTCAGGGGGCGCTGGAAACACCATATATTTT	CASSQISGGAGNTIYF
.	TRBV6-5	TRBJ2-7	TRBD1	TGTGCCAGCAGTCCGGGACAGGGGGTCCCCTACGAGCAGTACTTC	CASSPGQGVPYEQYF
.	TRBV2	TRBJ2-7	TRBD1	TGTGCCAGCAGTTCCCGTGGACAGGGGGCCATTGCGCAGTACTTC	CASSSRGQGAIAQYF
.	TRBV7-8	TRBJ2-2	.	TGTGCCAGCAGCTTAGGAAGGGGGTGGACCGGGGAGCTGTTTTTT	CASSLGRGWTGELFF
.	TRBV7-9	TRBJ1-4	TRBD1	TGTGCCAGCAGCTTAGGGGCGGGGGGACAGATTGAAAAACTGTTTTTT	CASSLGAGGQIEKLFF
.	TRBV5-1	TRBJ2-5	TRBD1	TGCGCCAGCAGCGACGACAGGGTAGAGACCCAGTACTTC	CASSDDRVETQYF
.	TRBV5-1	TRBJ2-1	TRBD1	TGCGCCAGCAGCCAGGGACAGGGCGGGTATGAGCAGTTCTTC	CASSQGQGGYEQFF
once	TRBV2	TRBJ1-2	TRBD1	TGTGCCAGCAGTACGGACAGGGATAGCTATGGCTACACCTTC	CASSTDRDSYGYTF
.	TRBV6-2/TRBV6-3	TRBJ1-3	.	TGTGCCAGCAGTCAGGAAGGTGGAAACACCATATATTTT	CASSQEGGNTIYF
.	TRBV30	TRBJ2-7	TRBD1	TGTGCCTGGAGTGCTTCGTTGGACAGGGTCGAGCAGTACTTC	CAWSASLDRVEQYF
once	TRBV29-1	TRBJ2-7	.	TGCAGCGCTGGGGAGCTCTACGAGCAGTACTTC	CSAGELYEQYF
.	TRBV24-1	TRBJ2-7	.	TGTGCCACCAGTGATTCAAGGACAGCCTACGAGCAGTACTTC	CATSDSRTAYEQYF
.	TRBV9	TRBJ1-5	.	TGTGCCAGCAGCTCGACAGGAACGGGGAATCAGCCCCAGCATTTT	CASSSTGTGNQPQHF
few	TRBV7-2	TRBJ2-7	.	TGTGCCAGCAGCTTAGTAACGGGGTCTTGGAACGAGCAGTACTTC	CASSLVTGSWNEQYF
few	TRBV5-4	TRBJ2-7	TRBD2	TGTGCCAGCAGCGGCGGACTAGCTGGATCCTACGAGCAGTACTTC	CASSGGLAGSYEQYF
.	TRBV30	TRBJ1-2	.	TGTGCGGTAGAGGTCTATGGCTACACCTTC	CAVEVYGYTF
.	TRBV12-3/TRBV12-4	TRBJ1-2	TRBD1	TGTGCCAGCAGTCAAACGGGAGGGGGCCTCACCTTC	CASSQTGGGLTF
.	TRBV10-3	TRBJ2-3	.	TGTGCCATCAGCTGGGCGGAGGGGAGCACAGATACGCAGTATTTT	CAISWAEGSTDTQYF
.	TRBV28	TRBJ1-6	.	TGTGCCAGCAGTTCCATAGACGGGGGGAATTCACCCCTCCACTTT	CASSSIDGGNSPLHF
once	TRBV28	TRBJ2-1	.	TGTGCCAGCAGTTCCCCGACTAGCTACAATGAGCAGTTCTTC	CASSSPTSYNEQFF
.	TRBV4-1	TRBJ2-7	TRBD2	TGCGCCAGCAGCCAAGCTCCTAGCGGGACCTACGAGCAGTACTTC	CASSQAPSGTYEQYF
.	TRBV28	TRBJ1-1	TRBD1	TGTGCCAGCAGTTTGTCGTGGGACAGGGCGAACACTGAAGCTTTCTTT	CASSLSWDRANTEAFF
.	TRBV21-1	TRBJ1-2	.	TGTGCCAGCAGCAATCCCGGGACTAACTATGGCTACACCTTC	CASSNPGTNYGYTF
.	TRBV3-1/TRBV3-2	TRBJ2-1	.	TGTGCCAGCAGCCTCGGAGAGTGGGGGGTATACAATGAGCAGTTCTTC	CASSLGEWGVYNEQFF
once	TRBV2	TRBJ1-1	TRBD1	TGTGCCAGCAAGGACAGGGGGCCTGAAGCTTTCTTT	CASKDRGPEAFF
few	TRBV5-1	TRBJ1-1	.	TGCGCCAGCAGCTTCGGGGGGAACACTGAAGCTTTCTTT	CASSFGGNTEAFF
.	TRBV29-1	TRBJ1-1	.	TGCAGCGTGACAGGTCGGTGGGAGAACACTGAAGCTTTCTTT	CSVTGRWENTEAFF
.	TRBV5-1	TRBJ2-1	TRBD2	TGCGCCAGCAGCTTTCCGGGACTAGTTGGAGTAAATGAGCAGTTCTTC	CASSFPGLVGVNEQFF
.	TRBV5-1	TRBJ2-2	TRBD1	TGCGCCAGCAGCTCCCCTACGACAGGGACGAACACCGGGGAGCTGTTTTTT	CASSSPTTGTNTGELFF
.	TRBV19	TRBJ2-3	TRBD2	TGTGCCAGTAGTATAGATGGGCCACCAAGCGGGGTTGGCACAGATACGCAGTATTTT	CASSIDGPPSGVGTDTQYF
.	TRBV7-2	TRBJ1-2	TRBD1	TGTGCCAGCAGCTTAGGACTGGGGACAGGGAATAACTATGGCTACACCTTC	CASSLGLGTGNNYGYTF
.	TRBV2	TRBJ1-5	.	TGTGCCAGCAGTTCTACGGGGTATAGCAATCAGCCCCAGCATTTT	CASSSTGYSNQPQHF
.	TRBV28	TRBJ2-7	.	TGTGCCAGCAGTTTAGTTCGCGGCGTCGGGCAGTACTTC	CASSLVRGVGQYF
once	TRBV3-1/TRBV3-2	TRBJ2-1	.	TGTGCCAGCAGCCAAAGAGGCGGGCCATACAATGAGCAGTTCTTC	CASSQRGGPYNEQFF
.	TRBV12-3/TRBV12-4	TRBJ1-6	.	TGTGCCAGCAGCCGACAGAGCAATTCACCCCTCCACTTT	CASSRQSNSPLHF
.	TRBV6-1	TRBJ2-3	.	TGTGCCAGCAGTGAAAGCCGGGATCGAACAGATACGCAGTATTTT	CASSESRDRTDTQYF
.	TRBV10-3	TRBJ2-3	TRBD1	TGTGCCATCACCAAAGGACAGGGGGCAGATACGCAGTATTTT	CAITKGQGADTQYF
.	TRBV28	TRBJ2-7	.	TGTGCCAGCAGTTCACCCCCTATCGTATCGGGAACGGAAGGCGGTGAGCAGTACTTC	CASSSPPIVSGTEGGEQYF
.	TRBV7-3	TRBJ1-1	.	TGTGCCAGCAGCTTAACCTCGAACACTGAAGCTTTCTTT	CASSLTSNTEAFF
.	TRBV2	TRBJ1-4	.	TGTGCCAGCAGTAATCCAGGGAAACTGTTTTTT	CASSNPGKLFF
.	TRBV3-1/TRBV3-2	TRBJ2-3	.	TGTGCCAGCAGCCAAGAGTATGCAGATACGCAGTATTTT	CASSQEYADTQYF
.	TRBV12-3/TRBV12-4	TRBJ2-7	.	TGTGCCAGCAGTTTTAATGTTGGACAGCGCCACTTC	CASSFNVGQRHF
.	TRBV9	TRBJ2-7	TRBD2	TGTGCCAGCAGCGTAGGACTAGCGGATTACGAGCAGTACTTC	CASSVGLADYEQYF
.	TRBV28	TRBJ1-2	.	TGTGCCAGCAGCCCCGCAACCACGAGCGGCTACACCTTC	CASSPATTSGYTF
.	TRBV5-1	TRBJ1-1	.	TGCGCCAGCAAAGGGGGGAACACTGAAGCTTTCTTT	CASKGGNTEAFF
.	TRBV7-9	TRBJ2-7	TRBD2	TGTGCCAGCAGCGACGACCTTAGCGGGTACTCCTACGAGCAGTACTTC	CASSDDLSGYSYEQYF
once	TRBV6-1	TRBJ1-6	TRBD1	TGTGCCAGCAGTGCACATACTCCCGGGACAGGGGGTTCACCCCTCCACTTT	CASSAHTPGTGGSPLHF
.	TRBV7-3	TRBJ1-2	TRBD1	TGTGCCAGCAGCCCGGACAGGGAGTTTGGCTACACCTTC	CASSPDREFGYTF